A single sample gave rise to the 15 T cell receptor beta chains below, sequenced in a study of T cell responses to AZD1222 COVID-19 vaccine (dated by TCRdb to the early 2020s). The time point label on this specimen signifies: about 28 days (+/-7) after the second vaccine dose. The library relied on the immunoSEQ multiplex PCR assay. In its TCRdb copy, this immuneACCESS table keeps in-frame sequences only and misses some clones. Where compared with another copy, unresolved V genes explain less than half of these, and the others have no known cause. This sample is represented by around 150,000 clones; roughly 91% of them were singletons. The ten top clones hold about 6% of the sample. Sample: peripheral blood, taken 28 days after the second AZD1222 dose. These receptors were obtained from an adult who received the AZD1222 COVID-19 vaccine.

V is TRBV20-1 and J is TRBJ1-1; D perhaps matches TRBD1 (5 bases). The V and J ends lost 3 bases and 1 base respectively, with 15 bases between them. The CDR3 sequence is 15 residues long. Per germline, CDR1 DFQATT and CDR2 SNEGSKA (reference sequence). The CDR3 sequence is CSASGDPGRNTEAFF. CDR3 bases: TGCAGTGCTAGTGGGGACCCAGGAAGGAACACTGAAGCTTTCTTT.

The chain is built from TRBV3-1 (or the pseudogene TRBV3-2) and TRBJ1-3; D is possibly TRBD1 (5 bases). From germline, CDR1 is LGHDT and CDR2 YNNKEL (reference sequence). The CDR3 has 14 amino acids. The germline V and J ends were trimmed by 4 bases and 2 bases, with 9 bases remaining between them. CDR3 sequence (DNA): TGTGCCAGCAGCCGGGGGGTGGCTGGAAACACCATATATTTT. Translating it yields CASSRGVAGNTIYF.

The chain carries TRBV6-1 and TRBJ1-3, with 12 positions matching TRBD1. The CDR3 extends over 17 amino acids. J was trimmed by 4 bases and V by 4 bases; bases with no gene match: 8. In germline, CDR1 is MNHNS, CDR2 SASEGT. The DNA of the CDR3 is TGTGCCAGCAGTGCTCCGGGACAGGGGGCGTCAGGAAACACCATATATTTT. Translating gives CASSAPGQGASGNTIYF.

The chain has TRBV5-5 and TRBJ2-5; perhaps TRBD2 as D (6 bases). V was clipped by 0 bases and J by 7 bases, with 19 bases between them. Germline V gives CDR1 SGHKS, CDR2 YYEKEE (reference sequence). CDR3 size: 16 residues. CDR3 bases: TGTGCCAGCAGCTTGGAGGTCGGGAGCAGCATCGGGACCCAGTACTTC. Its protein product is CASSLEVGSSIGTQYF.

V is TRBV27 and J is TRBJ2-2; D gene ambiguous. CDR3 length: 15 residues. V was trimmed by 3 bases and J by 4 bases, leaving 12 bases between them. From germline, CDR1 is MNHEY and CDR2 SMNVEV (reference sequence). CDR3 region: CASSLAAVLTGELFF. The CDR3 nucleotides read TGTGCCAGCAGTTTGGCGGCGGTACTCACCGGGGAGCTGTTTTTT.

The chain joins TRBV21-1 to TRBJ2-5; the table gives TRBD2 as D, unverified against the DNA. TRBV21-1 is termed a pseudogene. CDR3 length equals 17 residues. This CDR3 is CASSKAGLAGARETQYF. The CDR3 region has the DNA TGTGCCAGCAGCAAAGCGGGACTAGCGGGGGCTCGGGAGACCCAGTACTTC.

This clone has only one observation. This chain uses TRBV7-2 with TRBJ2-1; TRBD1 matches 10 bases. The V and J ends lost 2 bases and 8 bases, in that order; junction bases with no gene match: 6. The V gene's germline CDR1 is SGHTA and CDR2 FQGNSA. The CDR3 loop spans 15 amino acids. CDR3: CASSLRQGASDEQFF. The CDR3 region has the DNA TGTGCCAGCAGCTTACGACAGGGGGCGAGTGATGAGCAGTTCTTC.

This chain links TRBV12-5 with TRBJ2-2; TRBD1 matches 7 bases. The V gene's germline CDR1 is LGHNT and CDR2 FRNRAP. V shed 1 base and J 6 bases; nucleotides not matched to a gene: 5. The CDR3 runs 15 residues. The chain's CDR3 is CASGLEETGAGELFF. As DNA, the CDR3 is TGTGCTAGTGGTTTGGAGGAAACAGGGGCCGGGGAGCTGTTTTTT.

CDR3 bases: TGTGCCAGCGAGGGAGGGGGCTATGGCTACACCTTC. As protein: CASEGGGYGYTF. The chain uses TRBV28 and TRBJ1-2; tentative D call: TRBD1 (6 bases). There are 12 residues in the CDR3. Trimming stripped 8 bases from V and 4 bases from J, with 11 bases between. Germline V lookup: CDR1 MDHEN, CDR2 SYDVKM.

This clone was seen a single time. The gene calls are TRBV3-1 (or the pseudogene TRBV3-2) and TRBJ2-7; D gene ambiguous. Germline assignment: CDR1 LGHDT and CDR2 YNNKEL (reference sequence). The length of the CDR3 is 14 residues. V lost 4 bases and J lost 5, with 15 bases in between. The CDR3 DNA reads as TGTGCCAGCAGCCCAAGCTTCACTAAGGACGAGCAGTACTTC. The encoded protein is CASSPSFTKDEQYF.

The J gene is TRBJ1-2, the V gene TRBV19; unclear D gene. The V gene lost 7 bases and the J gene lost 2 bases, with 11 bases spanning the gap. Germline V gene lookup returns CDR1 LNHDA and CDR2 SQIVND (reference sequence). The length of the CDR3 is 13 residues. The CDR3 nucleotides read TGTGCCAGTACCCCAAAACAGAACTATGGCTACACCTTC. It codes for CASTPKQNYGYTF.

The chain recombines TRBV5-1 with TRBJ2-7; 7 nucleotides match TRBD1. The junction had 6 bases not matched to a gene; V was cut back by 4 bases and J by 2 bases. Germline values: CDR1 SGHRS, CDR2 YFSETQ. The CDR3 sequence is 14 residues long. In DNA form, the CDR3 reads TGCGCCAGCAGCCCACGGACAGGAACCTACGAGCAGTACTTC. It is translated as CASSPRTGTYEQYF.

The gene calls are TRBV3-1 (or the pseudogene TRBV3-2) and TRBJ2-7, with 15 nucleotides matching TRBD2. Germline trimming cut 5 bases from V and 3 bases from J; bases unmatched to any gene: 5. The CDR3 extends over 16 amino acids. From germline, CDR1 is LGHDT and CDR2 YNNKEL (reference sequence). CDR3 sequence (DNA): TGTGCCAGCAGCGGCGGACTAGCGGGAGGGGGCTACGAGCAGTACTTC. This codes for CASSGGLAGGGYEQYF.

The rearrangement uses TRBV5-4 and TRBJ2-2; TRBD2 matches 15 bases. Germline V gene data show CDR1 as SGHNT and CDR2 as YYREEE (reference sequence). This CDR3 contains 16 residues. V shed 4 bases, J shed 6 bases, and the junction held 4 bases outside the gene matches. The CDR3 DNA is TGTGCCAGCAGCAAAAGGACTAGCGGGGGGGCCGGGGAGCTGTTTTTT. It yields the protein CASSKRTSGGAGELFF. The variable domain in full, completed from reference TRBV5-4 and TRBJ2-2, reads ETGVTQSPTHLIKTRGQQVTLRCSSQSGHNTVSWYQQALGQGPQFIFQYYREEENGRGNFPPRFSGLQFPNYSSELNVNALELDDSALYLCASSKRTSGGAGELFFGEGSRLTVL.

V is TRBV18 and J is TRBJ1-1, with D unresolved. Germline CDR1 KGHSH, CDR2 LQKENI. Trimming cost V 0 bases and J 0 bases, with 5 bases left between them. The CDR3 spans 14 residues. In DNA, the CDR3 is TGTGCCAGCTCACCACCGTATGTGAACACTGAAGCTTTCTTT. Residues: CASSPPYVNTEAFF. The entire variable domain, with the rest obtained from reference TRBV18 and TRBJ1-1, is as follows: NAGVMQNPRHLVRRRGQEARLRCSPMKGHSHVYWYRQLPEEGLKFMVYLQKENIIDESGMPKERFSAEFPKEGPSILRIQQVVRGDSAAYFCASSPPYVNTEAFFGQGTRLTVV.